The 12 T cell receptor beta chains below come from one sample, sequenced in a study of tumour-infiltrating T cells in Burkitt lymphoma. Sequencing used immunoSEQ multiplex PCR; TCRdb keeps in-frame clones, though not all of them. The table has around 2,100 clones, around 16% seen once. The sequenced material came from tumor tissue from a relapse. The source is a human donor with relapsed Burkitt lymphoma.

This clone has a handful of counts. V gene TRBV13 combines with J gene TRBJ2-3; the D gene could be TRBD1 or TRBD2 (6 bases each). V was cut by 2 bases and J by 6 bases, with 9 bases left in between. Germline V gene lookup returns CDR1 PRHDT and CDR2 FYEKMQ (reference sequence). The CDR3 is made up of 13 amino acids. CDR3: CASSLRGADTQYF. The CDR3 nucleotides read TGTGCCAGCAGCTTAAGGGGGGCGGATACGCAGTATTTT.

The genes are TRBV2 and TRBJ2-1, with 12 bases fitting TRBD2. The ends lost 3 bases at V and 9 bases at J; junction bases unmatched: 6. The CDR3 runs 15 residues. Germline lookup yields CDR1 SNHLY and CDR2 FYNNEI. CDR3 residues: CASSEASGGAFEQFF. The CDR3 nucleotides are TGTGCCAGCAGTGAGGCTAGCGGGGGGGCGTTTGAGCAGTTCTTC.

This clone was observed a few times. This chain uses TRBV10-3 with TRBJ1-1; 10 nucleotides line up with TRBD1. V dropped 10 bases and J dropped 4; count of bases not matched to a gene: 6. This CDR3 region has 13 residues. Germline V CDR1 and CDR2: ENHRY, SYGVKD. The CDR3 DNA reads as TGTGCCAGCTACCGGGACAGGGGCACTGAAGCTTTCTTT. Translating gives CASYRDRGTEAFF.

The J gene is TRBJ2-1, the V gene TRBV7-2; 11 nucleotides agree with TRBD2. The V and J ends lost 2 bases and 10 bases, in that order; junction bases with no gene match: 7. The CDR3 contains 15 residues. Germline V gene data show CDR1 as SGHTA and CDR2 as FQGNSA. The CDR3 protein is CASSLSLAGGLEQFF. The CDR3 region has the DNA TGTGCCAGCAGCTTAAGTCTAGCGGGAGGCCTCGAGCAGTTCTTC.

The V and J genes are TRBV29-1 and TRBJ2-7; perhaps D is TRBD1 or TRBD2 (5 bases each). CDR3 length: 11 amino acids. Germline CDR1 and CDR2: SQVTM and ANQGSEA. Trimming cost V 6 bases and J 2 bases, with 8 bases left between them. The DNA of the CDR3 is TGCAGCGTGGGGGAAACCTACGAGCAGTACTTC. Protein product: CSVGETYEQYF.

This chain links TRBV14 with TRBJ1-6, with D maybe TRBD1 (5 bases). Germline V gene data show CDR1 as SGHDN and CDR2 as FVKESK. The CDR3 is made up of 14 amino acids. V lost 6 bases and J lost 9, with 15 bases in between. The CDR3 DNA is TGTGCCAGCAGACGGGGGATTTCGTCTTCACCCCTCCACTTT. Its protein is CASRRGISSSPLHF.

The chain employs TRBV9 and TRBJ2-3, with TRBD2 identical over 13 bases. Per germline, CDR1 SGDLS and CDR2 YYNGEE. This CDR3 spans 19 amino acids. Trimming took 4 bases from V and 2 from J; bases not matched to a gene: 13. CDR3 nucleotide sequence: TGTGCCAGCAGCCCCCGCGGACTAGCGGGAGTTCGAGTCACAGATACGCAGTATTTT. Amino acid sequence: CASSPRGLAGVRVTDTQYF.

V and J are TRBV7-6 and TRBJ1-2, with unresolved D. The germline CDR1 and CDR2 sequences are SGHVS and FNYEAQ. This CDR3 region has 14 residues. V lost 5 bases to trimming and J lost 4 bases, with 14 bases between them. This CDR3 is CASSKEVESYGYTF. The CDR3 nucleotides read TGTGCCAGCAGCAAAGAGGTCGAGAGCTATGGCTACACCTTC.

The V gene is TRBV19, the J gene TRBJ2-1; TRBD2 matches 7 bases. Germline CDR1 reads LNHDA; CDR2 reads SQIVND (reference sequence). J was trimmed by 2 bases and V by 8 bases; bases with no gene match: 12. The CDR3 spans 16 residues. This chain's CDR3 is CASGARQGLAYNEQFF. The CDR3, as DNA: TGTGCCAGTGGGGCAAGACAAGGACTAGCCTACAATGAGCAGTTCTTC.

This clone was picked up a small number of times. The chain carries TRBV27 and TRBJ2-3; tentative D call: TRBD1 (6 bases). Germline V gene lookup returns CDR1 MNHEY and CDR2 SMNVEV (reference sequence). Deletions cut 6 bases from V and 0 bases from J, with 10 bases between. The CDR3 contains 14 residues. The CDR3: CASRPTGSTDTQYF. CDR3 sequence (DNA): TGTGCCAGCAGGCCGACAGGCAGCACAGATACGCAGTATTTT.

The V gene is TRBV9, the J gene TRBJ2-5; either TRBD1 or TRBD2 may supply D (6 bases each). V gave up 2 bases and J gave up 5 bases, with 19 bases separating them. The CDR3 contains 16 residues. Germline CDR1 and CDR2: SGDLS and YYNGEE. CDR3 sequence: CASSVMGGPLGETQYF. The CDR3 DNA is TGTGCCAGCAGCGTTATGGGGGGCCCCTTAGGGGAGACCCAGTACTTC.

The gene calls are TRBV7-2 and TRBJ2-1; TRBD1 is a possible D gene (6 bases). Trimming cost V 2 bases and J 9 bases, with 17 bases left between them. Germline-derived CDR1 and CDR2 are SGHTA and FQGNSA. The CDR3 extends over 15 amino acids. The CDR3 spells CASSLIQGDFIEQFF. CDR3 bases: TGTGCCAGCAGCTTAATACAGGGCGACTTCATTGAGCAGTTCTTC.